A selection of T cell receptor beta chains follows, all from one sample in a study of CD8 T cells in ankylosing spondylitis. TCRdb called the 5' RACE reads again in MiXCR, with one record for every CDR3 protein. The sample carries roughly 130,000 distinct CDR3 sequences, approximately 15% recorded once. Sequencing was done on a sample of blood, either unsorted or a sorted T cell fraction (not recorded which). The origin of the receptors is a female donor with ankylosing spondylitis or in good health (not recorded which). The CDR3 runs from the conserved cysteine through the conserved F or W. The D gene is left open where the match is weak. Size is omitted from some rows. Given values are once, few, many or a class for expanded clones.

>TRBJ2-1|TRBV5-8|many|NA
CASSLRGVEQFF
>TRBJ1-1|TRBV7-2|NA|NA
CASTPGRLNTEAFF
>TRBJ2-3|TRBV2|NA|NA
CASSDGRGSTDTQYF
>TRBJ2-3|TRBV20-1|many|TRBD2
CSAFDPTSGISTDTQYF
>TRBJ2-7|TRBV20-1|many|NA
CSAWDGNYEQYF
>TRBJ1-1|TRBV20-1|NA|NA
CSARAVTEMLLAFF
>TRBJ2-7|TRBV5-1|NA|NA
CASSTRTGGYEQYF
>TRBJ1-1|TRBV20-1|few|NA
CSARTDPYTEAFF
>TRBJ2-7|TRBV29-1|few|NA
CSVEGGTSPYEQYF
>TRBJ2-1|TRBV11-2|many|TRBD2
CASSQFGREVNNEQFF
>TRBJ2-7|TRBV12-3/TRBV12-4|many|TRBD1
CASSLAMTGGFVYEQYF